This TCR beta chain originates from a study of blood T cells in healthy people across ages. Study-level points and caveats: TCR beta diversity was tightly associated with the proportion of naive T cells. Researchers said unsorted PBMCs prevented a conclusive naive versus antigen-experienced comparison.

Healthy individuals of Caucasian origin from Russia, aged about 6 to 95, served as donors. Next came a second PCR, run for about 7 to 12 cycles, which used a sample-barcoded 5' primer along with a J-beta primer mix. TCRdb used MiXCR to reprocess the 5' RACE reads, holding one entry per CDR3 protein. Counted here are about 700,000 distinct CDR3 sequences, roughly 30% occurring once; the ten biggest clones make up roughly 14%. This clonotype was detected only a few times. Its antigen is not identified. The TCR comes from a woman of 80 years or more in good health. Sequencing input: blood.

This CDR3 reads CASSSPGESRETQYF. CDR3 nucleotides: TGTGCCAGTAGTAGCCCAGGGGAGAGTCGAGAGACCCAGTACTTC. V is TRBV19 and J is TRBJ2-5; weak D call: TRBD1 (6 bases). V dropped 4 bases and J dropped 4 bases, with 16 bases sitting between them. The CDR3 loop spans 15 amino acids. Germline CDR1 and CDR2: LNHDA and SQIVND (reference sequence).